Listed below are T cell receptor beta chains from one sample, sequenced in a study of beta chain features in type 1 diabetes. Sequencing was performed with immunoSEQ multiplex PCR; in TCRdb, only in-frame clones are kept and a portion is missing. The profile shows fewer than 900,000 clones, roughly 15% of them singletons. Sequencing input: naive CD4+ T cells from blood. These TCRs come from a woman aged 18 to 35 in good health. The CDR3 runs from the conserved cysteine through the conserved F or W. Each record gives: clone size, J gene, V gene, D gene, CDR3 protein, CDR3 DNA. The D gene is left open where the match is weak. Part of the rows lack a size; the others show once, few, many or a class for expanded clones.

>-|TRBJ2-2|TRBV4-3|TRBD1
CASSLRHISGTGENTGELFF
TGCGCCAGCAGCCTCCGACACATATCCGGGACAGGGGAGAACACCGGGGAGCTGTTTTTT
>-|TRBJ2-7|TRBV29-1|-
CSVALQQTYEQYF
TGCAGCGTTGCGTTACAACAGACCTACGAGCAGTACTTC
>-|TRBJ2-5|TRBV18|TRBD1
CASSRIGGQGPPRGETQYF
TGTGCCAGCTCTAGGATCGGTGGACAGGGGCCCCCGCGGGGAGAGACCCAGTACTTC
>few|TRBJ2-2|TRBV7-2|TRBD2
CASTNSGLAGGTGELFF
TGTGCCAGCACCAATAGTGGTCTAGCGGGAGGTACCGGGGAGCTGTTTTTT
>few|TRBJ2-5|TRBV20-1|-
CSASGETQYF
TGCAGTGCTAGTGGCGAGACCCAGTACTTC
>few|TRBJ2-6|TRBV7-9|-
CASSPSAGANVLTF
TGTGCCAGCAGCCCATCGGCTGGGGCCAACGTCCTGACTTTC
>-|TRBJ2-1|TRBV6-5|-
CASSYVWGYEQFF
TGTGCCAGCAGTTATGTGTGGGGGTATGAGCAGTTCTTC
>few|TRBJ2-1|TRBV11-2|TRBD1
CASSLTGDLSDEQFF
TGTGCCAGCAGCCTAACAGGGGACCTTTCGGATGAGCAGTTCTTC
>few|TRBJ2-1|TRBV6-5|-
CASSYLETRTYNEQFF
TGTGCCAGCAGTTACTTGGAAACTCGAACTTACAATGAGCAGTTCTTC
>-|TRBJ1-2|TRBV20-1|-
CSARWEVGYTF
TGCAGTGCTAGATGGGAGGTTGGCTACACCTTC
>-|TRBJ2-7|TRBV18|TRBD1
CASSPPGQVAYEQYF
TGTGCCAGCTCACCACCGGGACAGGTGGCCTACGAGCAGTACTTC
>-|TRBJ1-3|TRBV5-6|-
CASSLAAGRERNSGNTIYF
TGTGCCAGCAGCTTGGCCGCGGGACGCGAAAGAAACTCTGGAAACACCATATATTTT
>few|TRBJ1-2|TRBV11-3|-
CASSLSGYGYTF
TGTGCCAGCAGCTTATCGGGGTATGGCTACACCTTC
>-|TRBJ1-2|TRBV2|TRBD1
CASTGQGLSYGYTF
TGTGCCAGCACAGGACAGGGGCTATCCTATGGCTACACCTTC
>-|TRBJ2-1|TRBV2|-
CASSYSRINNEQFF
TGTGCCAGCAGTTATTCTAGAATCAATAATGAGCAGTTCTTC
>many|TRBJ1-1|TRBV16|TRBD1
CASSQSGQGSGAFF
TGTGCCAGCAGCCAATCAGGACAGGGCTCTGGAGCTTTCTTT
>-|TRBJ1-3|TRBV5-1|-
CASSLGVSGNTIYF
TGCGCCAGCAGCTTGGGAGTCTCTGGAAACACCATATATTTT
>-|TRBJ2-1|TRBV6-5|TRBD2
CASSRTSGHYNEQFF
TGTGCCAGCAGTAGGACTAGCGGGCATTACAATGAGCAGTTCTTC
>few|TRBJ1-4|TRBV21-1|-
CAIFDRGSEKLFF
TGTGCCATTTTTGACAGGGGTAGTGAAAAACTGTTTTTT
>-|TRBJ2-7|TRBV10-1|TRBD1
CASRGDRVDYEQYF
TGCGCCAGCAGGGGGGACAGGGTGGATTACGAGCAGTACTTC
>-|TRBJ1-4|TRBV15|-
CATSRRDTNEKLFF
TGTGCCACCAGCAGACGAGACACGAATGAAAAACTGTTTTTT
>-|TRBJ2-1|TRBV28|-
CASSFGLSRNNEQFF
TGTGCCAGCAGTTTCGGGCTTAGCCGCAACAATGAGCAGTTCTTC
>-|TRBJ2-1|TRBV7-3|TRBD2
CASSLLAGKVNEQFF
TGTGCCAGCAGCCTCTTAGCGGGAAAGGTCAATGAGCAGTTCTTC
>few|TRBJ2-1|TRBV10-3|-
CAISESGPLYNEQFF
TGTGCCATCAGTGAGTCAGGACCCCTTTACAATGAGCAGTTCTTC
>-|TRBJ1-5|TRBV6-5|-
CASSYSLTGGQPQHF
TGTGCCAGCAGTTACTCCTTAACAGGTGGTCAGCCCCAGCATTTT
>-|TRBJ2-2|TRBV28|-
CASSFIAGFSTGELFF
TGTGCCAGCAGTTTCATTGCGGGATTTAGCACCGGGGAGCTGTTTTTT
>-|TRBJ1-2|TRBV9|-
CASSVGAGGFYGYTF
TGTGCCAGCAGCGTAGGAGCAGGAGGGTTTTATGGCTACACCTTC
>few|TRBJ2-2|TRBV7-2|TRBD1
CASSTTATGFRPKPGELFF
TGTGCCAGCAGCACCACAGCGACAGGGTTTAGGCCTAAACCCGGGGAGCTGTTTTTT
>few|TRBJ2-2|TRBV7-3|-
CASSFSLTGELFF
TGTGCCAGCAGCTTTAGCCTCACCGGGGAGCTGTTTTTT
>-|TRBJ2-1|TRBV7-9|-
CASSLSPGWGSYNEQFF
TGTGCCAGCAGCTTAAGTCCAGGGTGGGGCTCCTACAATGAGCAGTTCTTC
>few|TRBJ2-6|TRBV19|-
CASRTLQGAGANVLTF
TGTGCCAGTAGGACACTACAGGGCGCTGGGGCCAACGTCCTGACTTTC
>-|TRBJ2-1|TRBV4-3|-
CASSQELVSNEQFF
TGCGCCAGCAGCCAAGAACTAGTGTCGAATGAGCAGTTCTTC
>-|TRBJ1-2|TRBV4-3|-
CASSQVALGGYTF
TGCGCCAGCAGCCAAGTAGCCCTCGGTGGCTACACCTTC
>once|TRBJ2-1|TRBV5-4|-
CASTLGPHNEQFF
TGTGCCAGCACCCTGGGGCCCCACAATGAGCAGTTCTTC
>-|TRBJ2-3|TRBV27|-
CASSLRDSRTDTQYF
TGTGCCAGCAGTTTACGTGACAGCCGCACAGATACGCAGTATTTT
>few|TRBJ2-1|TRBV10-3|TRBD2
CAISESWGLAGGTHNEQFF
TGTGCCATCAGTGAGTCGTGGGGGCTAGCGGGAGGAACTCACAATGAGCAGTTCTTC
>few|TRBJ2-2|TRBV5-4|TRBD2
CASSSRTSGTTGELFF
TGTGCCAGCAGCTCCCGGACTAGCGGGACAACCGGGGAGCTGTTTTTT
>-|TRBJ2-5|TRBV18|-
CASSPPGETQYF
TGTGCCAGCTCACCACCGGGGGAGACCCAGTACTTC
>few|TRBJ1-3|TRBV28|-
CASSLSGVGNTIYF
TGTGCCAGCAGTTTGTCCGGGGTAGGAAACACCATATATTTT
>-|TRBJ2-7|TRBV7-9|TRBD1
CASSPGTGSTYEQYF
TGTGCCAGCAGCCCTGGGACAGGAAGTACCTACGAGCAGTACTTC
>few|TRBJ2-3|TRBV7-9|-
CASSYRGPQNTDTQYF
TGTGCCAGCAGCTACAGAGGGCCCCAAAACACAGATACGCAGTATTTT
>few|TRBJ2-2|TRBV6-6|TRBD2
CASSQTSRHTGELFF
TGTGCCAGCAGTCAGACTAGCCGGCACACCGGGGAGCTGTTTTTT
>few|TRBJ1-2|TRBV5-1|-
CASSGGGVLDYGYTF
TGCGCCAGCAGCGGAGGAGGGGTGCTTGACTATGGCTACACCTTC
>-|TRBJ2-3|TRBV11-2|TRBD2
CASSLYREGTDTQYF
TGTGCCAGCAGCTTATATCGGGAGGGCACAGATACGCAGTATTTT
>-|TRBJ2-7|TRBV10-3|-
CAISDVRGEQYF
TGTGCCATCAGTGATGTAAGGGGCGAGCAGTACTTC
>-|TRBJ2-2|TRBV27|TRBD1
CASSPSHRQGPNTGELFF
TGTGCCAGCAGTCCATCTCACCGACAGGGGCCGAACACCGGGGAGCTGTTTTTT
>-|TRBJ2-1|TRBV7-2|-
CASSLEQGYEQFF
TGTGCCAGCAGCTTAGAACAGGGCTATGAGCAGTTCTTC
>few|TRBJ2-2|TRBV18|TRBD1
CASSPTTGVSTGELFF
TGTGCCAGCTCACCGACCACAGGGGTTAGCACCGGGGAGCTGTTTTTT
>few|TRBJ2-1|TRBV7-2|TRBD2
CASSLPRTSGRSSYNEQFF
TGTGCCAGCAGCTTACCTCGGACTAGCGGAAGAAGCTCCTACAATGAGCAGTTCTTC
>few|TRBJ2-4|TRBV25-1|TRBD1
CASSATGTGDLAKNIQYF
TGTGCCAGCAGTGCAACCGGGACAGGGGACTTGGCCAAAAACATTCAGTACTTC
>few|TRBJ2-7|TRBV6-1|-
CASGRGIEQYF
TGTGCCAGCGGCAGGGGCATCGAGCAGTACTTC
>-|TRBJ1-5|TRBV19|-
CASSGQYSNQPQHF
TGTGCCAGTAGTGGGCAGTATAGCAATCAGCCCCAGCATTTT
>-|TRBJ1-2|TRBV28|-
CASRRGANYGYTF
TGTGCCAGCAGACGGGGCGCTAACTATGGCTACACCTTC
>-|TRBJ2-3|TRBV7-3|TRBD2
CASSLSRLARVADTQYF
TGTGCCAGCAGCTTAAGTCGACTAGCCAGGGTGGCAGATACGCAGTATTTT
>-|TRBJ2-7|TRBV7-9|-
CASSFFEGGQYF
TGTGCCAGCAGCTTTTTTGAGGGCGGGCAGTACTTC
>few|TRBJ2-1|TRBV28|TRBD2
CASSSRLAAPVEFF
TGTGCCAGCAGTTCCAGACTAGCAGCCCCCGTGGAGTTCTTC
>-|TRBJ2-5|TRBV7-9|-
CASSPLGGEETQYF
TGTGCCAGCAGCCCCCTCGGTGGGGAAGAGACCCAGTACTTC
>few|TRBJ1-2|TRBV11-2|TRBD1
CASSSQGDGYTF
TGTGCCAGCAGCTCCCAGGGGGATGGCTACACCTTC
>few|TRBJ2-7|TRBV6-1|-
CASSEGAGKRYEQYF
TGTGCCAGCAGTGAAGGGGCAGGGAAGCGGTACGAGCAGTACTTC